This T cell receptor (beta chain) was sequenced during a study of T cell changes during pregnancy in multiple sclerosis. The CDR3 is 13 residues long. The V gene's germline CDR1 is SGHNT and CDR2 YYREEE (reference sequence). V was trimmed by 3 bases and J by 4 bases, leaving 9 bases between them. Libraries were prepared by immunoSEQ multiplex PCR; TCRdb keeps only in-frame clonotypes and omits some of them. The table records about 87,000 clones, around 93% of them present only once. The J gene is TRBJ2-3, the V gene TRBV5-4; D not resolved. Sequenced material: peripheral blood, taken in the third trimester of pregnancy. The sequence was obtained from a female donor in good health, enrolled as a control in a pregnancy study. The CDR3: CASSSYSSDTQYF. CDR3 nucleotides: TGTGCCAGCAGCTCCTACAGTTCAGATACGCAGTATTTT.